This T cell receptor beta chain was sequenced during a study of PD-1 blockade in classical Hodgkin lymphoma. Sequencing was performed with immunoSEQ multiplex PCR; in TCRdb, only in-frame clones are kept and a portion is missing. The sample holds 25,000 to 35,000 clones, approximately 82% seen once. Every patient had relapsed following autologous stem cell transplantation, and cohorts differed in brentuximab vedotin exposure. The ends lost 4 bases at V and 4 bases at J; junction bases unmatched: 10. The germline gives CDR1 MNHEY, CDR2 SMNVEV (reference sequence). This CDR3 spans 15 amino acids. V usage is TRBV27 and J usage is TRBJ2-7, with 7 bases matching TRBD1. This TCR came from a human donor with classical Hodgkin lymphoma. This material consisted of peripheral blood mononuclear cells (PBMCs), taken before the second cycle of nivolumab. CDR3 amino acids: CASSSLAGTAYEQYF. For the CDR3, the DNA is TGTGCCAGCAGTTCACTCGCCGGGACAGCATACGAGCAGTACTTC.